What follows are 5 T cell receptor beta chains derived from one specimen sequenced in a study of early T cells in non-severe SARS-CoV-2 infection. TCRdb analysed the 5' RACE reads with MiXCR anew, one entry per CDR3 protein. The sample shows roughly 100,000 distinct CDR3 sequences, about 13% of them seen only once. Sequenced sample: whole blood. These receptors came from an adult who was a healthcare worker with PCR-confirmed SARS-CoV-2 infection or an uninfected control (not recorded which).

This clonotype was picked up a small number of times. The V gene is TRBV29-1, the J gene TRBJ2-5; tentatively, D is TRBD2 (5 bases). In germline, CDR1 is SQVTM, CDR2 ANQGSEA. This CDR3 spans 15 amino acids. The V gene lost 2 bases and the J gene lost 4 bases, with 17 bases spanning the gap. The CDR3, as DNA: TGCAGCGTTGAATCCCACGCGGGTTTACGAGAGACCCAGTACTTC. Amino acid sequence: CSVESHAGLRETQYF.

V gene TRBV12-3 or TRBV12-4 combines with J gene TRBJ1-1, with D possibly TRBD1 on 6 matching bases. Trimming pared 10 bases from V and 1 base from J, leaving 13 bases between. This CDR3 has 13 amino acids. CDR3 in amino acids: CAITGHSNTEAFF. The CDR3 coding sequence is TGTGCCATTACGGGACATTCGAACACTGAAGCTTTCTTT.

The rearrangement uses TRBV7-9 and TRBJ2-7; 12 bases are shared with TRBD1. CDR3 size: 17 residues. Germline V gene sequence: CDR1 SEHNR, CDR2 FQNEAQ (reference sequence). V lost 3 bases, J lost 2 bases, and 8 bases stayed unmatched. The CDR3 coding sequence is TGTGCCAGCAGCTTGGGGACAGGGGGCGGTCGGACCTACGAGCAGTACTTC. As protein: CASSLGTGGGRTYEQYF.

In its sample, this clonotype was seen many times. The V and J genes are TRBV11-2 and TRBJ2-7; D is ambiguous. Germline assignment: CDR1 SGHAT and CDR2 FQNNGV. The ends were cut back, 7 bases at V and 2 bases at J, with 9 bases in the middle. The CDR3 loop spans 12 amino acids. The CDR3 reads CASKMGTYEQYF. CDR3 DNA: TGTGCCAGCAAAATGGGGACCTACGAGCAGTACTTC.

The table lists this clonotype with a few counts. The chain employs TRBV28 and TRBJ1-5; a weak D match, TRBD1 (5 bases). The CDR3 length is 15 residues. V dropped 1 base and J dropped 7 bases, with 14 bases sitting between them. From germline, CDR1 is MDHEN and CDR2 SYDVKM. CDR3 nucleotide sequence: TGTGCCAGCAGTTTATACCTCCAGGGCGGGCAGCCCCAGCATTTT. Amino acids: CASSLYLQGGQPQHF. Full variable domain (outside the CDR3, taken from reference TRBV28 and TRBJ1-5): DVKVTQSSRYLVKRTGEKVFLECVQDMDHENMFWYRQDPGLGLRLIYFSYDVKMKEKGDIPEGYSVSREKKERFSLILESASTNQTSMYLCASSLYLQGGQPQHFGDGTRLSIL.